The next 25 T cell receptor beta chains were all read from a single sample in a study of T-cell memory formation after mild COVID-19. TCRdb re-called the 5' RACE reads with MiXCR, one entry per CDR3 protein. The repertoire holds about 340,000 distinct CDR3 sequences, with under 25% as singletons. The source material was PBMCs or a T cell subset sorted from them (not recorded which). The receptors originated from a young man who had mild COVID-19 (a few samples of this study predate the infection). Cell type and time point are not known.

In this sample, this clonotype turned up a few times. This chain joins TRBV15 and TRBJ1-3; D remains unclear. This CDR3 contains 17 residues. Germline CDR1 is LNHNV and CDR2 is YYDKDF (reference sequence). Trimming removed 2 bases at V and 4 bases at J, with 18 bases between. The CDR3 DNA is TGTGCCACCAGCAGACCCCAGGTGAAAGCTACCGGAAACACCATATATTTT. Translated, it gives CATSRPQVKATGNTIYF.

This clonotype was counted a few times. V gene TRBV5-1 combines with J gene TRBJ2-3, with 7 bases fitting TRBD1. The germline gives CDR1 SGHRS, CDR2 YFSETQ. V lost 3 bases and J lost 6; bases outside the gene matches: 4. CDR3 length equals 13 residues. CDR3 nucleotide sequence: TGCGCCAGCAGCTCCCTACAGGGGGATACGCAGTATTTT. Translation gives CASSSLQGDTQYF.

The sample holds a few counts of this clonotype. The chain couples TRBV7-6 to TRBJ2-7; possible D gene TRBD2, 6 bases. Germline CDR1 is SGHVS and CDR2 is FNYEAQ. This CDR3 has 15 amino acids. V was pared by 1 base and J by 3 bases, with 13 bases between. This CDR3 is CASSLVEGGGYEQYF. The CDR3 coding sequence is TGTGCCAGCAGCTTAGTGGAGGGAGGTGGCTACGAGCAGTACTTC.

The chain uses TRBV6-4 and TRBJ2-1; D ambiguous. The CDR3 is made up of 13 amino acids. V lost 6 bases, J lost 6 bases, and 12 bases lay in between. CDR1 is MRHNA, CDR2 SNTAGT, per germline. The CDR3 spells CASSPGVANEQFF. CDR3 sequence (DNA): TGTGCCAGCAGCCCGGGTGTCGCCAATGAGCAGTTCTTC.

This chain joins TRBV7-9 and TRBJ1-1; D unresolved. The CDR3 extends over 17 amino acids. The germline CDR1 and CDR2 sequences are SEHNR and FQNEAQ (reference sequence). V dropped 1 base and J dropped 0 bases, with 15 bases sitting between them. In DNA, the CDR3 is TGTGCCAGCAGCTTAGGTTTAGATGCTGGTATGAACACTGAAGCTTTCTTT. Translated, it gives CASSLGLDAGMNTEAFF.

This clonotype was seen a handful of times. V gene TRBV9 combines with J gene TRBJ2-2; D is possibly TRBD1 or TRBD2 (5 bases each). Germline values: CDR1 SGDLS, CDR2 YYNGEE. CDR3 length equals 16 residues. Trimming removed 4 bases from V and 4 bases from J, with 17 bases in between. The CDR3: CASSLRQNRGTGELFF. CDR3 bases: TGTGCCAGCAGCCTCCGACAGAATCGGGGCACCGGGGAGCTGTTTTTT.

The count of this clonotype is one. The rearrangement links TRBV5-6 to TRBJ2-5; D perhaps matches TRBD1 (5 bases). Germline-derived CDR1 and CDR2 are SGHDT and YYEEEE. The CDR3 runs 12 residues. V was cut by 4 bases and J by 7 bases, with 11 bases left in between. The CDR3 sequence: CASSMGPGTQYF. The CDR3 DNA is TGTGCCAGCAGCATGGGGCCGGGGACCCAGTACTTC.

This clonotype was recorded a few times. The V and J genes are TRBV24-1 and TRBJ2-1; the match to TRBD2 covers 8 bases. Germline lookup yields CDR1 KGHDR and CDR2 SFDVKD. The CDR3 contains 14 residues. V shed 7 bases and J 4 bases; nucleotides not matched to a gene: 5. The CDR3 DNA reads as TGTGCCACCAGCCGGGGGGGGGTATACAATGAGCAGTTCTTC. This codes for CATSRGGVYNEQFF.

V usage is TRBV7-3 and J usage is TRBJ2-1, with TRBD2 as a possible D gene (5 bases). The CDR3 sequence is 14 residues long. CDR1 and CDR2 (germline): SGHTA, FQGTGA. With 3 bases removed from V and 4 bases from J, the gap between germline ends came to 10 bases. Written as DNA, the CDR3 is TGTGCCAGCAGCTTGGGCGGGCTTTACAATGAGCAGTTCTTC. Encoded protein: CASSLGGLYNEQFF.

This clonotype was counted at least ten times. The chain joins TRBV12-3 or TRBV12-4 to TRBJ1-2; D ambiguous. The CDR3 totals 12 residues. Between the trimmed V and J ends, which lost 2 bases and 2 bases, there was a span of 3 bases. This CDR3 is CASSLQNYGYTF. The CDR3, as DNA: TGTGCCAGCAGTTTACAAAACTATGGCTACACCTTC.

This clonotype appeared a few times. This chain joins TRBV23-1 and TRBJ2-3; TRBD2 agrees at 7 bases. TRBV23-1 is recorded as an ORF, its role being uncertain. The CDR3 has 17 amino acids. After removal of 5 bases from V and 1 base from J, the junction contained 12 bases not matched to a gene. The CDR3 region is CASSSRTSLPCTDTQYF. DNA for the CDR3: TGCGCCAGCAGTTCCCGGACTAGTCTCCCTTGCACAGATACGCAGTATTTT.

This clonotype has at least ten counts. The rearrangement links TRBV19 to TRBJ2-3; 11 bases agree with TRBD2. The ends lost 6 bases at V and 4 bases at J; junction bases unmatched: 9. In germline, CDR1 is LNHDA, CDR2 SQIVND (reference sequence). This CDR3 is built from 16 residues. DNA of the CDR3: TGTGCCAGTAGCCCACTAGCGGGGGAAACATCAGATACGCAGTATTTT. Amino acid sequence: CASSPLAGETSDTQYF.

This clonotype was seen many times. The chain couples TRBV2 to TRBJ1-2; D remains unclear. This CDR3 spans 16 amino acids. Deletions cut 3 bases from V and 0 bases from J, with 14 bases between. CDR1 is SNHLY, CDR2 FYNNEI, per germline. CDR3 protein: CASSDIGLRANYGYTF. The CDR3 DNA reads as TGTGCCAGCAGTGATATCGGCCTACGGGCTAACTATGGCTACACCTTC. Drawing the rest from reference TRBV2 and TRBJ1-2, the complete variable domain is EPEVTQTPSHQVTQMGQEVILRCVPISNHLYFYWYRQILGQKVEFLVSFYNNEISEKSEIFDDQFSVERPDGSNFTLKIRSTKLEDSAMYFCASSDIGLRANYGYTFGSGTRLTVV.

This clonotype was observed a handful of times. This chain joins TRBV20-1 and TRBJ2-7; TRBD2 aligns across 14 bases. Germline V CDR1 and CDR2: DFQATT, SNEGSKA (reference sequence). The V segment lost 4 bases and the J segment 7 bases; nucleotides outside the gene matches: 3. The CDR3 runs to 13 residues. This CDR3 is CSATGLAGGEQYF. Here the CDR3 DNA reads TGCAGTGCTACCGGACTAGCGGGGGGAGAGCAGTACTTC.

This clonotype occurred a few times. This chain connects TRBV12-3 or TRBV12-4 to TRBJ2-2, with 9 bases fitting TRBD1. V lost 4 bases to trimming and J lost 6 bases; unmatched junction nucleotides: 12. The CDR3 runs 17 residues. CDR3 in DNA: TGTGCCAGCAGTTACCGGACAGGGGCTTTTGCAGCCGGGGAGCTGTTTTTT. Residues: CASSYRTGAFAAGELFF.

The rearrangement uses TRBV6-2 or TRBV6-3 and TRBJ1-2; a possible D gene is TRBD1 (5 bases). V was clipped by 7 bases and J by 8 bases, with 14 bases between them. The CDR3 consists of 12 residues. Germline V CDR1 and CDR2: MNHEY, SVGEGT. The CDR3 sequence: CASTYGGDGYTF. As DNA, the CDR3 is TGTGCCAGCACCTACGGGGGAGACGGCTACACCTTC.

CDR3 sequence (DNA): TGTGCCAGCAGGCAAGACAGGGGAGGTGGCTACACCTTC. Protein product: CASRQDRGGGYTF. The chain is built from TRBV7-2 and TRBJ1-2; 8 nucleotides line up with TRBD1. The germline gives CDR1 SGHTA, CDR2 FQGNSA. The CDR3 consists of 13 residues. The ends lost 6 bases at V and 7 bases at J; junction bases unmatched: 7. Full variable domain (remainder filled in from reference TRBV7-2 and TRBJ1-2): GAGVSQSPSNKVTEKGKDVELRCDPISGHTALYWYRQSLGQGLEFLIYFQGNSAPDKSGLPSDRFSAERTGGSVSTLTIQRTQQEDSAVYLCASRQDRGGGYTFGSGTRLTVV.

The V call is TRBV18, the J call TRBJ1-1, with TRBD1 as a possible D gene (5 bases). The CDR3 is made up of 16 amino acids. Trimming took off 0 bases at V and 4 bases at J, with 15 bases between the two ends. The germline V gene encodes CDR1 KGHSH and CDR2 LQKENI. CDR3 DNA sequence: TGTGCCAGCTCACCACCTTCAGGGAGTAAGAGCACTGAAGCTTTCTTT. Its translation is CASSPPSGSKSTEAFF.

The sample holds a few counts of this clonotype. The chain employs TRBV12-3 or TRBV12-4 and TRBJ2-1, with D maybe TRBD1 (6 bases). The CDR3 is 16 residues long. The V end was cut by 4 bases, the J end by 7 bases, with 20 bases between. CDR3 amino acids: CASSSSRGPLGNEQFF. DNA for the CDR3: TGTGCCAGCAGTTCCTCCAGGGGACCCTTGGGGAATGAGCAGTTCTTC.

This clonotype was seen repeatedly, ten times or more. As DNA, the CDR3 is TGTGCCAGCAGCCCGGGGACAGCTTCCACAGATACGCAGTATTTT. Translating gives CASSPGTASTDTQYF. The chain carries TRBV5-6 and TRBJ2-3; 7 bases align to TRBD1. The CDR3 spans 15 residues. Germline V gene lookup returns CDR1 SGHDT and CDR2 YYEEEE. V lost 4 bases to trimming and J lost 2 bases; unmatched junction nucleotides: 7.

In its sample, this clonotype was seen once. The rearrangement joins TRBV5-4 to TRBJ2-7; tentative D call: TRBD2 (5 bases). The CDR3 is 12 amino acids. CDR1 is SGHNT and CDR2 is YYREEE in the germline V gene (reference sequence). Deletions cut 2 bases from V and 6 bases from J, with 9 bases between. CDR3 in amino acids: CASSFPGSEQYV. DNA of the CDR3: TGTGCCAGCAGCTTTCCGGGAAGCGAGCAGTACGTC.

The J gene is TRBJ1-2, the V gene TRBV4-1; TRBD1 is a possible D gene (5 bases). This CDR3 is 13 amino acids long. The germline V and J ends were trimmed by 4 bases and 8 bases, with 14 bases remaining between them. The germline V gene encodes CDR1 MGHRA and CDR2 YSYEKL. CDR3 amino acids: CASSRPGQGGYTF. The CDR3 DNA sequence: TGCGCCAGCAGCCGGCCGGGTCAGGGCGGCTACACCTTC.

This chain connects TRBV6-1 to TRBJ2-1; D unresolved. Per germline, CDR1 MNHNS and CDR2 SASEGT. V dropped 5 bases and J dropped 7 bases, with 12 bases sitting between them. This CDR3 has 13 amino acids. DNA for the CDR3: TGTGCCAGCAGTACCCCGGAGAGGAATGAGCAGTTCTTC. As protein: CASSTPERNEQFF.

This clonotype has a single count. This chain links TRBV7-8 with TRBJ2-1; perhaps D is TRBD1 or TRBD2 (5 bases each). Germline V gene lookup returns CDR1 SGHVS and CDR2 FQNEAQ. Trimming took 5 bases from V and 2 from J, leaving 16 bases between them. This CDR3 comprises 16 residues. The CDR3, as DNA: TGTGCCAGCAGCGGATACCTGGGGGAGACCTACAATGAGCAGTTCTTC. Encoded protein: CASSGYLGETYNEQFF.

The V call is TRBV21-1, the J call TRBJ2-7; TRBD1, the D gene given by the table, was not confirmed from the DNA. TRBV21-1 counts as a pseudogene. The CDR3 loop spans 16 amino acids. CDR3 DNA: TGTGCCAGCAGCAAAGCGCTTGGGGACAGGGCGCACGAGCAGTACGTC. This sequence encodes CASSKALGDRAHEQYV.